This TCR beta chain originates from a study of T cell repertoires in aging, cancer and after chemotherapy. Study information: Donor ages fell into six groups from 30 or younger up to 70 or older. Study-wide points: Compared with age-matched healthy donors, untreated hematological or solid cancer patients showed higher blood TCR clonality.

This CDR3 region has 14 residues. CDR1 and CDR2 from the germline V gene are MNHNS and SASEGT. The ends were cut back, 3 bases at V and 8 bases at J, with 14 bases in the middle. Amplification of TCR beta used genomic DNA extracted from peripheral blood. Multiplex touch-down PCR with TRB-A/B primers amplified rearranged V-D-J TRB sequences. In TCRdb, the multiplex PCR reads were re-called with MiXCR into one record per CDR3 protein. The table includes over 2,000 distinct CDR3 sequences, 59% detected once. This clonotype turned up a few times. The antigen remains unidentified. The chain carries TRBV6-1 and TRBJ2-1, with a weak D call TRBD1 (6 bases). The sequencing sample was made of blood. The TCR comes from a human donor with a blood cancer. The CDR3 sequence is CASSDAQGLDEQFF. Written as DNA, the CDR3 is TGTGCCAGCAGTGACGCGCAGGGGTTGGATGAGCAGTTCTTC.